The 28 T cell receptor beta chains reported below all come from one sample, sequenced in a study of blood T cell repertoires in COVID-19. Only in-frame clones appear in the TCRdb table, and some are missing; sequencing was by immunoSEQ multiplex PCR. The sample includes a few hundred thousand clones, roughly 86% of them seen just once. Sequenced input: peripheral blood. All receptors come from a woman between 45 and 60 years old with acute or convalescent COVID-19.

The chain carries TRBV6-2 or TRBV6-3 and TRBJ2-4; the match to TRBD2 covers 11 bases. Germline V gene sequence: CDR1 MNHEY, CDR2 SVGEGT. The CDR3 runs 15 residues. Trimming took 6 bases from V and 7 from J; bases not matched to a gene: 8. CDR3 DNA sequence: TGTGCCAGCAGCGTAATAGCGGGAGGGCCGAACATTCAGTACTTC. Translating it yields CASSVIAGGPNIQYF.

This chain uses TRBV5-4 with TRBJ2-5, with TRBD2 identical over 7 bases. CDR1 SGHNT and CDR2 YYREEE come from the germline V gene (reference sequence). This CDR3 has 13 residues. Unmatched junction bases numbered 5, after V lost 7 bases and J lost 2 bases. CDR3 sequence: CASGDSGQETQYF. The DNA of the CDR3 is TGTGCCAGCGGTGATAGCGGGCAAGAGACCCAGTACTTC.

This clone was observed a single time. The gene calls are TRBV27 and TRBJ1-2, with D possibly being TRBD1 (6 bases). CDR1 and CDR2 from the germline V gene are MNHEY and SMNVEV (reference sequence). The CDR3 extends over 14 amino acids. V was pared by 6 bases and J by 4 bases, with 15 bases between. The CDR3 region has the DNA TGTGCCAGCAGCGCATTGGGGGACACCTATGGCTACACCTTC. This translates into CASSALGDTYGYTF.

The chain combines TRBV27 with TRBJ2-7, with TRBD2 identical over 7 bases. Germline CDR1 and CDR2: MNHEY and SMNVEV (reference sequence). CDR3 size: 13 residues. The J segment lost 1 base and the V segment lost 6 bases, leaving 3 bases of the junction unmatched. The CDR3: CASRRGGSYEQYF. CDR3 sequence (DNA): TGTGCCAGCAGACGCGGGGGATCCTACGAGCAGTACTTC.

The chain couples TRBV20-1 to TRBJ2-7; 7 bases match TRBD2. CDR3 length equals 10 residues. The germline V gene has CDR1 DFQATT and CDR2 SNEGSKA (reference sequence). The CDR3 bases are TGCAGGGGGGAGGGGTACGAGCAGTACTTC. Its translation: CRGEGYEQYF.

DNA for the CDR3: TGTGCCAGCCAGGGGATGAGGAAGGGAACTGAAGCTTTCTTT. Its protein is CASQGMRKGTEAFF. The V call is TRBV6-5, the J call TRBJ1-1; TRBD1 is a possible D gene (6 bases). The CDR3 has 14 amino acids. CDR1 and CDR2 from the germline V gene are MNHEY and SVGAGI. Between the trimmed V and J ends, which lost 8 bases and 5 bases, there was a span of 18 bases.

This chain connects TRBV7-3 to TRBJ1-2; D unclear. CDR1 is SGHTA, CDR2 FQGTGA, per germline. Trimming removed 4 bases at V and 6 bases at J, with 12 bases between. The CDR3 has 13 residues. The CDR3: CASSSTGSDGYTF. As DNA, the CDR3 is TGTGCCAGCAGCTCCACCGGGTCGGATGGCTACACCTTC.

The chain joins TRBV9 to TRBJ1-5, with 7 positions matching TRBD1. CDR1 and CDR2 from the germline V gene are SGDLS and YYNGEE. The ends lost 9 bases at V and 4 bases at J; junction bases unmatched: 10. There are 14 residues in the CDR3. The CDR3 sequence is CAKLINRGNQPQHF. The CDR3 DNA reads TGTGCCAAATTAATAAACAGGGGTAATCAGCCCCAGCATTTT.

CDR3 in DNA: TGCGCCAGCAGCACGACTAGCGGGACGATCAATGAGCAGTTCTTC. As protein: CASSTTSGTINEQFF. The rearrangement uses TRBV5-1 and TRBJ2-1, with 11 bases matching TRBD2. The CDR3 contains 15 residues. Trimming removed 4 bases from V and 6 bases from J; junction bases left unmatched: 6. The germline gives CDR1 SGHRS, CDR2 YFSETQ.

About this clone itself: The same CDR3 also results from other DNA sequences found in this sample. The rearrangement links TRBV9 to TRBJ1-4; 7 nucleotides line up with TRBD1. With V trimmed by 2 bases and J by 3 bases, 1 base remained unmatched. Germline-derived CDR1 and CDR2 are SGDLS and YYNGEE. The CDR3 is 14 residues long. The CDR3 DNA reads as TGTGCCAGCAGCGTGGGGACAGCTAATGAAAAACTGTTTTTT. It specifies CASSVGTANEKLFF.

J is TRBJ1-1 and V is TRBV18; 8 positions agree with TRBD1. Germline CDR1 KGHSH, CDR2 LQKENI. The CDR3 runs to 14 residues. Trimming removed 2 bases from V and 7 bases from J; junction bases left unmatched: 6. The CDR3 region has the DNA TGTGCCAGCTCACCAAAGCAGGGGGCGGGTGAAGCTTTCTTT. Protein product: CASSPKQGAGEAFF.

J is TRBJ1-4 and V is TRBV24-1; 7 bases map to TRBD1. V dropped 4 bases and J dropped 8; count of bases not matched to a gene: 9. Germline assignment: CDR1 KGHDR and CDR2 SFDVKD. The CDR3 runs to 15 residues. The CDR3 loop reads CATSERQGANEKLFF. The CDR3 nucleotides read TGTGCCACCAGTGAGAGACAGGGAGCGAACGAAAAACTGTTTTTT.

The chain employs TRBV6-5 and TRBJ2-2; 9 nucleotides line up with TRBD2. Per germline, CDR1 MNHEY and CDR2 SVGAGI. The V and J ends lost 2 bases and 5 bases, in that order; junction bases with no gene match: 3. The CDR3 is made up of 15 amino acids. The chain's CDR3 is CASSYAGGITGELFF. The CDR3 DNA reads TGTGCCAGCAGTTACGCGGGAGGGATAACCGGGGAGCTGTTTTTT.

The chain couples TRBV11-2 to TRBJ2-7; 15 bases agree with TRBD2. Germline loops: CDR1 SGHAT, CDR2 FQNNGV. V shed 6 bases, J shed 5 bases, and the junction held 8 bases outside the gene matches. CDR3 size: 16 residues. The CDR3 reads CASSRTSGRVPHEQYF. CDR3 nucleotide sequence: TGTGCCAGCAGTCGGACTAGCGGGAGGGTTCCCCACGAGCAGTACTTC.

V usage is TRBV27 and J usage is TRBJ2-1; maybe TRBD2 (5 bases). The CDR3 extends over 13 amino acids. V was shortened by 9 bases and J by 0 bases, with 9 bases between the two germline ends. Per germline, CDR1 MNHEY and CDR2 SMNVEV (reference sequence). Written as DNA, the CDR3 is TGTGCCAGTAGCGACTACTCCTACAATGAGCAGTTCTTC. Its protein product is CASSDYSYNEQFF.

This clone was seen just once. The chain has TRBV2 and TRBJ2-5; 12 bases are shared with TRBD1. The CDR3 is 14 residues long. The V and J ends lost 3 bases and 5 bases, in that order; junction bases with no gene match: 1. CDR1 is SNHLY and CDR2 is FYNNEI in the germline V gene. The CDR3 DNA is TGTGCCAGCAGTGAGGGACAGGGGGCTGAGACCCAGTACTTC. Protein sequence: CASSEGQGAETQYF.

The J gene is TRBJ2-3, the V gene TRBV11-2; 9 bases map to TRBD1. The CDR3 contains 16 residues. After removal of 5 bases from V and 6 bases from J, the junction contained 12 bases not matched to a gene. CDR1 SGHAT and CDR2 FQNNGV come from the germline V gene. CDR3 loop: CASSPRGTGIKDTQYF. CDR3 DNA: TGTGCCAGCAGCCCTCGAGGGACAGGGATTAAGGATACGCAGTATTTT.

Turning to this clone: The sample holds other DNA sequences that translate to the same CDR3. The chain joins TRBV12-3 or TRBV12-4 to TRBJ2-3; unclear D gene. The germline V and J ends were trimmed by 8 bases and 0 bases, with 3 bases remaining between them. The CDR3 is 11 residues long. The CDR3 nucleotides read TGTGCCAGCCGGAGCACAGATACGCAGTATTTT. It codes for CASRSTDTQYF.

V and J are TRBV6-6 and TRBJ1-1, with D maybe TRBD1 (6 bases). V lost 5 bases, J lost 3 bases, and 25 bases lay in between. The CDR3 sequence is 18 residues long. Germline V gives CDR1 MNHNY, CDR2 SVGAGI (reference sequence). CDR3 residues: CASSRDVQGGGSDTEAFF. CDR3 DNA: TGTGCCAGCAGTCGAGATGTACAGGGAGGGGGTTCGGACACTGAAGCTTTCTTT.

This clone has just one count. This sequence joins TRBV28 and TRBJ2-1, with D perhaps TRBD2 (6 bases). CDR1 and CDR2 (germline): MDHEN, SYDVKM. The V end was cut by 10 bases, the J end by 0 bases, with 19 bases between. This CDR3 is 16 amino acids long. The CDR3 region is CAISRTTASSYNEQFF. CDR3 bases: TGTGCCATCAGCAGGACTACGGCAAGCTCCTACAATGAGCAGTTCTTC.

The rearrangement joins TRBV18 to TRBJ1-1; D possibly corresponds to TRBD1 (5 bases). The CDR3 loop spans 13 amino acids. Deletions cut 6 bases from V and 4 bases from J, with 12 bases between. Germline CDR1 and CDR2: KGHSH and LQKENI. DNA of the CDR3: TGTGCCAGCTCCTCAGGGTCAGGCACTGAAGCTTTCTTT. Translation gives CASSSGSGTEAFF.

The chain recombines TRBV9 with TRBJ2-5, with 8 bases that match TRBD1. CDR1 is SGDLS and CDR2 is YYNGEE in the germline V gene. V dropped 2 bases and J dropped 4; count of bases not matched to a gene: 10. There are 16 residues in the CDR3. Here the CDR3 DNA reads TGTGCCAGCAGCGTTCCAGGGGGCACGCATGGAGAGACCCAGTACTTC. Encoded protein: CASSVPGGTHGETQYF.

The genes are TRBV28 and TRBJ2-7; no reliable D call. The ends were cut back, 5 bases at V and 2 bases at J, with 7 bases in the middle. CDR1 MDHEN and CDR2 SYDVKM come from the germline V gene. The CDR3 has 12 residues. In DNA, the CDR3 is TGTGCCAGCAGTCCCTCCGCCTACGAGCAGTACTTC. Residues: CASSPSAYEQYF.

The gene calls are TRBV2 and TRBJ2-3; TRBD2 matches 11 bases. The CDR3 is made up of 14 amino acids. The J segment lost 4 bases and the V segment lost 7 bases, leaving 4 bases of the junction unmatched. The V gene's germline CDR1 is SNHLY and CDR2 FYNNEI. The CDR3 DNA follows: TGTGCCAGCAACTTAGCGGGAGGGGCAGATACGCAGTATTTT. This encodes CASNLAGGADTQYF.

The genes are TRBV19 and TRBJ1-2; D is ambiguous. The CDR3 loop spans 15 amino acids. Germline-derived CDR1 and CDR2 are LNHDA and SQIVND (reference sequence). The V end was cut by 5 bases, the J end by 2 bases, with 15 bases between. CDR3 amino acids: CASSPVAGSNYGYTF. CDR3 coding DNA: TGTGCCAGTAGTCCCGTCGCGGGATCGAACTATGGCTACACCTTC.

The gene calls are TRBV28 and TRBJ1-4; 7 bases line up with TRBD1. Germline V CDR1 and CDR2: MDHEN, SYDVKM. The CDR3 sequence is 15 residues long. The ends lost 4 bases at V and 7 bases at J; junction bases unmatched: 9. The CDR3 bases are TGTGCCAGCAGTTCCCCAGGGGGGAACGGTGAAAAACTGTTTTTT. Translation: CASSSPGGNGEKLFF.

This chain connects TRBV5-3 to TRBJ2-2, with 8 bases that match TRBD2. TRBV5-3 is identified as an open reading frame with a role that is uncertain. This CDR3 has 15 residues. V was clipped by 2 bases and J by 6 bases; unmatched bases: 6. The CDR3 region has the DNA TGTGCCAGAAGCTTAGCGGGAGAGTTGGCCGGGGAGCTGTTTTTT. Its protein product is CARSLAGELAGELFF.

The V call is TRBV5-6, the J call TRBJ2-2; TRBD2 is a possible D gene (6 bases). Per the germline V gene, CDR1 is SGHDT and CDR2 is YYEEEE. V lost 0 bases to trimming and J lost 6 bases, with 9 bases between them. The CDR3 length is 14 residues. The chain's CDR3 is CASSLVLASGELFF. CDR3 nucleotides: TGTGCCAGCAGCTTGGTACTAGCCTCCGGGGAGCTGTTTTTT.